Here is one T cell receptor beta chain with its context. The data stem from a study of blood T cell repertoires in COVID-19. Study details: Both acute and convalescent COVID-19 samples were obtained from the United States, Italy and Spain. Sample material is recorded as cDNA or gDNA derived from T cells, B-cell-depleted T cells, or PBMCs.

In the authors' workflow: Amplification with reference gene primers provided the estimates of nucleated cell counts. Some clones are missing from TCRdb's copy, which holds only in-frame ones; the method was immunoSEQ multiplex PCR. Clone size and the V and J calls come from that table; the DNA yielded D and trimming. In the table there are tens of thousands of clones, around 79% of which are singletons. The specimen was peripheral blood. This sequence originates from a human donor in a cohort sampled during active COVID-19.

In DNA form, the CDR3 reads TGCAGCTCCAGGAAGGCGGGCACTGAAGCTTTCTTT. Translation gives CSSRKAGTEAFF. This sequence joins TRBV29-1 and TRBJ1-1; no firm D call. With 8 bases removed from V and 4 bases from J, the gap between germline ends came to 14 bases. The germline V gene encodes CDR1 SQVTM and CDR2 ANQGSEA. The CDR3 is 12 residues long.